These 21 T cell receptor beta chains came from one sample sequenced in a study of blood T cells in healthy people across ages. With a J-beta primer mix and a sample-barcoded 5' primer, a second PCR ran 7 to 11 cycles. TCRdb re-called the 5' RACE reads with MiXCR, one entry per CDR3 protein. The table shows 710,000 or so distinct CDR3 sequences, with over 20% occurring only once. Material for sequencing was blood. These receptors were collected from a man aged 65-85 years in good health.

This clonotype was found a few times. The V gene is TRBV6-5, the J gene TRBJ1-3; 10 bases align to TRBD1. The CDR3 totals 15 residues. V shed 6 bases, J shed 8 bases, and the junction held 10 bases outside the gene matches. CDR1 and CDR2 from the germline V gene are MNHEY and SVGAGI. The CDR3 DNA reads as TGTGCCAGCAGCTACGCCCGGGACAGGGGTTACACCATATATTTT. Its protein is CASSYARDRGYTIYF.

The chain uses TRBV20-1 and TRBJ2-2; TRBD2 agrees at 15 bases. J lost 8 bases, V lost 0 bases, and 7 bases had no gene match. Per the germline V gene, CDR1 is DFQATT and CDR2 is SNEGSKA (reference sequence). The CDR3 runs 17 residues. Written as DNA, the CDR3 is TGCAGTGCTAGAGAACTAGGACTAGCGGGAGGGCCGGGGGAGCTGTTTTTT. It is translated as CSARELGLAGGPGELFF.

This sequence joins TRBV14 and TRBJ2-1, with no clear D. The DNA end lines up better with TRBJ2-5; the J call may be wrong. Germline lookup yields CDR1 SGHDN and CDR2 FVKESK. This CDR3 has 11 residues. CDR3 nucleotide sequence: TGTGCCAGCGGTAAGGAAGAGACCCAGTACTTC. Its translation: CASGKEETQYF.

The DNA of the CDR3 is TGTGCCAGCAGTGAAGCCGGGGACAGCGTGTTTTTCTCTGGAAACACCATATATTTT. It encodes CASSEAGDSVFFSGNTIYF. The chain links TRBV2 to TRBJ1-3; 7 nucleotides align to TRBD1. Trimming cost V 0 bases and J 0 bases; bases outside gene matches: 11. Germline V gives CDR1 SNHLY, CDR2 FYNNEI. The CDR3 covers 19 residues.

This clonotype has a handful of counts. V is TRBV6-1 and J is TRBJ2-3; 8 positions match TRBD2. V lost 5 bases, J lost 5 bases, and 21 bases stayed unmatched. Looked up from germline, CDR1 is MNHNS and CDR2 is SASEGT. The CDR3 is 19 residues long. CDR3 in DNA: TGTGCCAGCAGTCCAGACCCCCCTTCGATAGCGGGAAGCGAAGATACGCAGTATTTT. Its protein is CASSPDPPSIAGSEDTQYF.

CDR3 in DNA: TGTGCCAGCAGTAGGGACCGACATTCACCCCTCCACTTT. Its translation is CASSRDRHSPLHF. V usage is TRBV12-3 or TRBV12-4 and J usage is TRBJ1-6; TRBD1 is a possible D gene (5 bases). The CDR3 is 13 amino acids. The V gene lost 5 bases and the J gene lost 8 bases, with 10 bases spanning the gap.

This clonotype was recorded at least ten times. The CDR3 bases are TGTGCCAGCAGTTACGACGGGGCGGACAATGAGCAGTTCTTC. This translates into CASSYDGADNEQFF. The chain combines TRBV6-2 or TRBV6-3 with TRBJ2-1; TRBD1 or TRBD2 may be the D gene (5 bases each). This CDR3 region has 14 residues. V lost 2 bases to trimming and J lost 5 bases, with 10 bases between them. Germline CDR1 reads MNHEY; CDR2 reads SVGEGT.

This clonotype was detected ten times or more. This chain connects TRBV9 to TRBJ2-1; 7 positions agree with TRBD2. V was pared by 10 bases and J by 3 bases, with 7 bases of the junction left unmatched. In germline, CDR1 is SGDLS, CDR2 YYNGEE. CDR3 length equals 13 residues. In DNA, the CDR3 is TGTGCCGGAAGAGCGGGACGCTACAATGAGCAGTTCTTC. It specifies CAGRAGRYNEQFF.

This sequence joins TRBV18 and TRBJ2-1; 13 bases are a match to TRBD2. This CDR3 contains 16 residues. Germline CDR1 KGHSH, CDR2 LQKENI. Unmatched junction bases numbered 6, after V lost 5 bases and J lost 5 bases. The CDR3 coding sequence is TGTGCCAGCTCAGCGGGACTAGCGGGACCGGACAATGAGCAGTTCTTC. Its translation: CASSAGLAGPDNEQFF. The complete variable domain, with remaining parts taken from reference TRBV18 and TRBJ2-1, reads NAGVMQNPRHLVRRRGQEARLRCSPMKGHSHVYWYRQLPEEGLKFMVYLQKENIIDESGMPKERFSAEFPKEGPSILRIQQVVRGDSAAYFCASSAGLAGPDNEQFFGPGTRLTVL.

The CDR3 bases are TGTGCCAGTAGTATAGATCACCGAGTGTCAGATACGCAGTATTTT. Translating it yields CASSIDHRVSDTQYF. The chain uses TRBV19 and TRBJ2-3; no firm D call. Per the germline V gene, CDR1 is LNHDA and CDR2 is SQIVND (reference sequence). The CDR3 sequence is 15 residues long. Trimming removed 0 bases from V and 4 bases from J, with 11 bases in between.

This clonotype was detected a few times. The rearrangement joins TRBV6-5 to TRBJ1-6; D remains ambiguous. The CDR3 sequence is 16 residues long. Trimming pared 0 bases from V and 6 bases from J, leaving 12 bases between. Germline CDR1 is MNHEY and CDR2 is SVGAGI. The chain's CDR3 is CASSYSIRMSNSPLHF. CDR3 DNA: TGTGCCAGCAGTTACTCCATCCGTATGAGTAATTCACCCCTCCACTTT.

V and J are TRBV18 and TRBJ2-7; D is perhaps TRBD1 (6 bases). Germline V gives CDR1 KGHSH, CDR2 LQKENI. The V and J ends lost 1 base and 0 bases respectively, with 10 bases between them. The CDR3 has 15 amino acids. This CDR3 reads CASSPRGQFSYEQYF. In DNA form, the CDR3 reads TGTGCCAGCTCACCACGGGGGCAGTTCTCCTACGAGCAGTACTTC.

This clonotype was counted a few times. The chain recombines TRBV12-3 or TRBV12-4 with TRBJ1-2; 9 positions match TRBD1. J was trimmed by 7 bases and V by 3 bases; bases with no gene match: 3. The CDR3 contains 13 residues. CDR3 in amino acids: CASSLTGGLGYTF. In DNA, the CDR3 is TGTGCCAGCAGTTTGACAGGGGGACTTGGCTACACCTTC.

This clonotype occurred a few times. Germline is not matched at one junction end, which may reflect a read error. The V call is TRBV7-9, the J call TRBJ2-7, with 7 bases fitting TRBD1. This CDR3 comprises 15 residues. The germline V gene has CDR1 SEHNR and CDR2 FQNEAQ (reference sequence). CDR3 bases: TGTGCCAGTAGCTACCCGGACAGGACAACCTACGAGCAGTACTTC. Residues: CASSYPDRTTYEQYF.

The V call is TRBV7-2, the J call TRBJ2-7; unclear D gene. The V end lost 5 bases, the J end lost 2 bases, and 16 bases lay between the germline ends. CDR3 length: 15 amino acids. CDR1 is SGHTA, CDR2 FQGNSA, per germline. CDR3 region: CASSPSYLRAYEQYF. The CDR3 DNA follows: TGTGCCAGCAGCCCTTCATATCTAAGAGCCTACGAGCAGTACTTC.

The CDR3 DNA sequence: TGTGCCAGCAGACACAGGCTGGGGGATGAACTACACGAGCAGTACGTC. Residues: CASRHRLGDELHEQYV. The chain carries TRBV12-3 or TRBV12-4 and TRBJ2-5; D tentatively reads TRBD1 or TRBD2 (5 bases each). The better agreement between TRBJ2-7 and the DNA end casts doubt on the J call. The CDR3 length is 16 residues.

The rearrangement uses TRBV7-6 and TRBJ2-5; TRBD1 might be the D (6 bases). Germline V gene data show CDR1 as SGHVS and CDR2 as FNYEAQ. The CDR3 consists of 14 residues. V was shortened by 3 bases and J by 2 bases, with 10 bases between the two germline ends. The DNA of the CDR3 is TGTGCCAGCAGCTTTTACGACAGGCAAGAGACCCAGTACTTC. Amino acid sequence: CASSFYDRQETQYF.

J is TRBJ1-2 and V is TRBV6-6, with D hard to call. The V end was cut by 4 bases, the J end by 3 bases, with 21 bases between. Germline V gives CDR1 MNHNY, CDR2 SVGAGI (reference sequence). The CDR3 spans 17 residues. The CDR3 loop reads CASSSSPGPSRDYGYTF. CDR3 sequence (DNA): TGTGCCAGCAGTTCCTCTCCCGGGCCATCCCGGGACTATGGCTACACCTTC.

This clonotype was seen only a few times. The J gene is TRBJ2-5, the V gene TRBV4-3; 7 positions agree with TRBD2. From germline, CDR1 is LGHNA and CDR2 YSLEER. V lost 4 bases to trimming and J lost 5 bases; unmatched junction nucleotides: 10. The CDR3 covers 15 residues. For the CDR3, the DNA is TGCGCCAGCAGCCTAGGACTAGGTCTGGGGGAGACCCAGTACTTC. It yields the protein CASSLGLGLGETQYF.

The chain has TRBV9 and TRBJ1-2; D not certain. V shed 0 bases and J shed 6 bases, with 15 bases lying between them. CDR1 and CDR2 (germline): SGDLS, YYNGEE. CDR3 size: 15 residues. CDR3 residues: CASSVEVGEIDGYTF. CDR3 nucleotides: TGTGCCAGCAGCGTAGAGGTCGGGGAAATTGATGGCTACACCTTC.

This clonotype was seen a few times. The chain carries TRBV6-5 and TRBJ1-5; the match to TRBD1 covers 9 bases. The CDR3 is 15 amino acids. Germline CDR1 and CDR2: MNHEY and SVGAGI. Unmatched junction bases numbered 5, after V lost 5 bases and J lost 3 bases. CDR3 residues: CASSTTGGLNQPQHF. As DNA, the CDR3 is TGTGCCAGCAGTACGACAGGGGGACTCAATCAGCCCCAGCATTTT.